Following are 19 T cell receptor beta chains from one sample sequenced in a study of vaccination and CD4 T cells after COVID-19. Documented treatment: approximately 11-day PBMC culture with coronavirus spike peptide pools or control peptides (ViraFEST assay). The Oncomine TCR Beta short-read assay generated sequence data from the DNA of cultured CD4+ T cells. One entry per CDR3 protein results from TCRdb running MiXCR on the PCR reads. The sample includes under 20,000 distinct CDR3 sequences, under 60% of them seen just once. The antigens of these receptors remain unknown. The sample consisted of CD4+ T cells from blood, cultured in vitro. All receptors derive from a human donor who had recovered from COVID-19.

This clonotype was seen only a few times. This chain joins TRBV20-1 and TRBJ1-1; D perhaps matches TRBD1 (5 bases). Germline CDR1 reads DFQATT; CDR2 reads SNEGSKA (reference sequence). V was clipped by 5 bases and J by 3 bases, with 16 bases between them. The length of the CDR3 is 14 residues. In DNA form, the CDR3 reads TGCAGTGCTGGGGGGGTGGAAACCTACACTGAAGCTTTCTTT. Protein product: CSAGGVETYTEAFF.

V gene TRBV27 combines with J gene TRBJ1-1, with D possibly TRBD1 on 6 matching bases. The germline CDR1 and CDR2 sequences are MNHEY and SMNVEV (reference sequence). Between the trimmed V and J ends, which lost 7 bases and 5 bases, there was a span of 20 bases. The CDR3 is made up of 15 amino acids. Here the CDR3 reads CASTPFPGVRTEAFF. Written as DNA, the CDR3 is TGTGCCAGCACCCCCTTCCCAGGGGTACGGACTGAAGCTTTCTTT.

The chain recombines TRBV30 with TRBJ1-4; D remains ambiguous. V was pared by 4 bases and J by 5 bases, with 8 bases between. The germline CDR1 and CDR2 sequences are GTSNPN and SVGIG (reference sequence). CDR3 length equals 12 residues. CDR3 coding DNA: TGTGCCTGGAAACTAACAAATGAAAAACTGTTTTTT. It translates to CAWKLTNEKLFF.

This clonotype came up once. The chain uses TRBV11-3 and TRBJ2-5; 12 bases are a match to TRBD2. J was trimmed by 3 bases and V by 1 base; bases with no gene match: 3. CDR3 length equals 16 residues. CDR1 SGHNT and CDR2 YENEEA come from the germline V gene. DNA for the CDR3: TGTGCCAGCAGCTTAGGTCTAGCGGGAGGGAAAGAGACCCAGTACTTC. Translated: CASSLGLAGGKETQYF.

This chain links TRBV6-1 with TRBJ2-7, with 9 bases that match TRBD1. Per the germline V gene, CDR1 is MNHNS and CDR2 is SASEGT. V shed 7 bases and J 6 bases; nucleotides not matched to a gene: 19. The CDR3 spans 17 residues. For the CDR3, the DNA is TGTGCCAGCACTCTAGGTACAGGGGGCCCGAGGGGGGGCGAGCAGTACTTC. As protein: CASTLGTGGPRGGEQYF.

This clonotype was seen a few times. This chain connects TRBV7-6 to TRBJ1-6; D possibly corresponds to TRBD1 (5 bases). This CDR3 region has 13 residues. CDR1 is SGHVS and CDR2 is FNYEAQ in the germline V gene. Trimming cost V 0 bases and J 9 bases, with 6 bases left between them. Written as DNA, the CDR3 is TGTGCCAGCAGCTTAGCCACAGGTTCACCCCTCCACTTT. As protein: CASSLATGSPLHF. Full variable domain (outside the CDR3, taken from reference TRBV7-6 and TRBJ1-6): GAGVSQSPRYKVTKRGQDVALRCDPISGHVSLYWYRQALGQGPEFLTYFNYEAQQDKSGLPNDRFSAERPEGSISTLTIQRTEQRDSAMYRCASSLATGSPLHFGNGTRLTVT.

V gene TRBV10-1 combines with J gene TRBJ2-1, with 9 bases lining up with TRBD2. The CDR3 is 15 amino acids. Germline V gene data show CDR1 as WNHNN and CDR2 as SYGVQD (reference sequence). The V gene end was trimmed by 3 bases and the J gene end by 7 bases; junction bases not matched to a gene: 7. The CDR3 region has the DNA TGCGCCAGCAGTGATGCGGGAGGGCCGACGAATGAGCAGTTCTTC. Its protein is CASSDAGGPTNEQFF.

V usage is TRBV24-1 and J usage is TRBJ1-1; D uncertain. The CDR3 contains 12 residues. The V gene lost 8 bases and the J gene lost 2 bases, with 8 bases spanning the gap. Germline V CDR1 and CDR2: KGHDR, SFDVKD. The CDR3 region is CATKGSNTEAFF. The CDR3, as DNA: TGTGCCACCAAAGGATCAAACACTGAAGCTTTCTTT.

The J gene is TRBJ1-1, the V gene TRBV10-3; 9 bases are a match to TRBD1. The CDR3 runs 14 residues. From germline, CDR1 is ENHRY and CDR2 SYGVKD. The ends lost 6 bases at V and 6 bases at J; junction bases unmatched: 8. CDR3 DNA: TGTGCCATCAGGACGACAGGGGGAGAACCTGAAGCTTTCTTT. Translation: CAIRTTGGEPEAFF.

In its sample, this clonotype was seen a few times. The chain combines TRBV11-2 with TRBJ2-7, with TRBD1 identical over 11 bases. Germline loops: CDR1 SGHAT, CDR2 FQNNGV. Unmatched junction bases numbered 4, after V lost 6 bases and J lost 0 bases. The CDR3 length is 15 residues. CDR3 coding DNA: TGTGCCAGCAGGAAGGGACAGGGGGGCTCCTACGAGCAGTACTTC. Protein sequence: CASRKGQGGSYEQYF.

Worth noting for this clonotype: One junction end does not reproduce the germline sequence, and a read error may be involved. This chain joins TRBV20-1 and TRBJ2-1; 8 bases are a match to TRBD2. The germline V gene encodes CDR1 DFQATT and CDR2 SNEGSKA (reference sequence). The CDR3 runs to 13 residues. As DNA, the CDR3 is TGCAGTGCTACCCTCCCGGGGGGGCGGGAGCAGTCCTTC. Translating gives CSATLPGGREQSF.

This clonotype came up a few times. For the CDR3, the DNA is TGTGCCAGCTCACCCGTCTCCGGGACAGGGTATGGCTACACCTTC. This sequence encodes CASSPVSGTGYGYTF. The chain joins TRBV18 to TRBJ1-2, with 9 bases identical to TRBD1. This CDR3 is built from 15 residues. Germline values: CDR1 KGHSH, CDR2 LQKENI. Trimming removed 3 bases from V and 5 bases from J; junction bases left unmatched: 7.

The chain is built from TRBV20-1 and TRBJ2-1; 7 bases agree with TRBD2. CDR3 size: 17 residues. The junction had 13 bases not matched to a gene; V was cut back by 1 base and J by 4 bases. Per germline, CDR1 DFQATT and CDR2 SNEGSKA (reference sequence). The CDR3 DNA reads TGCAGTGCTAGAGCGCGAAGTATCGGGAGGTATTACAATGAGCAGTTCTTC. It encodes CSARARSIGRYYNEQFF.

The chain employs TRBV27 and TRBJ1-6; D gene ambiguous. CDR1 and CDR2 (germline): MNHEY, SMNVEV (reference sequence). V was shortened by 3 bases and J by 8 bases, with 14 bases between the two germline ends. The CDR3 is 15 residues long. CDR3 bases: TGTGCCAGCAGTTTCAACCGACCCAATTATTCACCCCTCCACTTT. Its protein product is CASSFNRPNYSPLHF.

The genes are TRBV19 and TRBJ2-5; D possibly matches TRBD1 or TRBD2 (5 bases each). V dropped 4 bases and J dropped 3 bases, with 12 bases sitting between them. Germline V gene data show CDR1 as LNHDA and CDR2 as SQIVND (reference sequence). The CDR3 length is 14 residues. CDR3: CASSKGPLEETQYF. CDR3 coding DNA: TGTGCCAGTAGTAAGGGACCGTTGGAAGAGACCCAGTACTTC.

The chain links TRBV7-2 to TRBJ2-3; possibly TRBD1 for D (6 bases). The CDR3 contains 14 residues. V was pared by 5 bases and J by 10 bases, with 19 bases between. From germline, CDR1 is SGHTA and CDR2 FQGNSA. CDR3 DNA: TGTGCCAGCAGCACCCCCACGGGACATTGGGCGCAGTATTTT. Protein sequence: CASSTPTGHWAQYF.

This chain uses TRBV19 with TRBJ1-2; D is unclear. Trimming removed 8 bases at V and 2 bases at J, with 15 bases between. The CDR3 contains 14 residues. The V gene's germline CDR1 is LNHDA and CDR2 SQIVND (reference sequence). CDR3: CASSPLGGNYGYTF. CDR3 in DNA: TGTGCCAGTTCCCCTTTGGGTGGAAACTATGGCTACACCTTC.

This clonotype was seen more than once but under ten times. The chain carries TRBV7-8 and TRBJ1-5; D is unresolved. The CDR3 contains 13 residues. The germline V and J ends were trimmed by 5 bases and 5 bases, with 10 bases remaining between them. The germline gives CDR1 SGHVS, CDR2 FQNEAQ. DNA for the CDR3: TGTGCCAGCAGCGTAGGAGGTTATCAGCCCCAGCATTTT. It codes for CASSVGGYQPQHF.

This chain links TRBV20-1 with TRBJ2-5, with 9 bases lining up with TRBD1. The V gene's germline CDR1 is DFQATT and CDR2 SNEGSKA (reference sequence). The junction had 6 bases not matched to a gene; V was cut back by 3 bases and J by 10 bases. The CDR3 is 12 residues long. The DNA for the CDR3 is TGCAGTGCTAGTACAGGGGGCGGTGGCCAGTACTTC. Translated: CSASTGGGGQYF.